One and the same sample provided the 16 T cell receptor beta chains below, sequenced in a study of regulatory T cells in long-lasting Graves disease. Library construction for TCR beta used iRepertoire HTBI primers and Arm-PCR of CDR3 regions. TCRdb passed the multiplex PCR reads through MiXCR, listing each CDR3 protein once. The table lists 300,000 to 450,000 distinct CDR3 sequences, less than 20% of them singletons. Time point in this sample: newly diagnosed GD, antithyroid drugs for less than 3 months. PBMC-derived RNA was used for the TCR library. This sample comprised peripheral blood mononuclear cells (PBMCs), obtained at new diagnosis, from a patient treated with antithyroid drugs. The receptors come from a female donor with Graves disease.

The chain carries TRBV6-2 or TRBV6-3 and TRBJ1-5; D not certain. This CDR3 contains 14 residues. V dropped 4 bases and J dropped 1 base, with 8 bases sitting between them. Per the germline V gene, CDR1 is MNHEY and CDR2 is SVGEGT. The CDR3 spells CASSSDGSNQPQHF. The CDR3, as DNA: TGTGCCAGCAGTTCCGACGGGAGCAATCAGCCCCAGCATTTT.

This clonotype was seen many times. This chain links TRBV7-6 with TRBJ1-6; D perhaps matches TRBD1 (5 bases). Per the germline V gene, CDR1 is SGHVS and CDR2 is FNYEAQ. The CDR3 runs to 13 residues. V was shortened by 2 bases and J by 7 bases, with 6 bases between the two germline ends. The CDR3 loop is CASSLSGNSPLHF. In nucleotides, the CDR3 is TGTGCCAGCAGCTTATCAGGGAATTCACCCCTCCACTTT.

This clonotype was recorded at least ten times. This chain uses TRBV7-3 with TRBJ2-5, with 11 bases identical to TRBD2. The CDR3 is 16 amino acids. Germline V lookup: CDR1 SGHTA, CDR2 FQGTGA. The ends lost 5 bases at V and 5 bases at J; junction bases unmatched: 10. In DNA, the CDR3 is TGTGCCAGCAGCCGTAATAGCGGGGGGGCTGGTGAGACCCAGTACTTC. It is translated as CASSRNSGGAGETQYF.

This clonotype was picked up many times. This rearrangement joins TRBV7-9 to TRBJ2-1; the D gene is possibly TRBD2 (6 bases). V lost 8 bases to trimming and J lost 9 bases, with 14 bases between them. There are 12 residues in the CDR3. The germline gives CDR1 SEHNR, CDR2 FQNEAQ (reference sequence). The CDR3 loop is CASFAGNVEQFF. CDR3 coding DNA: TGTGCCAGCTTCGCGGGGAATGTTGAGCAGTTCTTC.

This clonotype was found many times. CDR3 nucleotides: TGCGCCAGCAGCTTGGGGATACAGGGTTACGAAAAACTGTTTTTT. Its protein product is CASSLGIQGYEKLFF. V gene TRBV5-1 combines with J gene TRBJ1-4; TRBD1 might be the D (6 bases). The germline V gene encodes CDR1 SGHRS and CDR2 YFSETQ. CDR3 size: 15 residues. The V and J ends lost 0 bases and 8 bases respectively, with 14 bases between them. The full variable domain, completed using reference TRBV5-1 and TRBJ1-4, is KAGVTQTPRYLIKTRGQQVTLSCSPISGHRSVSWYQQTPGQGLQFLFEYFSETQRNKGNFPGRFSGRQFSNSRSEMNVSTLELGDSALYLCASSLGIQGYEKLFFGSGTQLSVL.

The V and J genes are TRBV7-9 and TRBJ2-3, with D possibly TRBD2 on 5 matching bases. The CDR3 covers 16 residues. Germline V lookup: CDR1 SEHNR, CDR2 FQNEAQ (reference sequence). Trimming shortened V by 2 bases and J by 4 bases, and 16 bases separated the two germline ends. CDR3 sequence reads: CASSLYTSLRADTQYF. The CDR3 DNA follows: TGTGCCAGCAGCTTATACACCAGTTTGAGGGCAGATACGCAGTATTTT.

Many counts were recorded for this clonotype. CDR3 protein: CASSFRAYPGGQETQYF. The CDR3 nucleotides are TGTGCCAGCAGCTTCCGTGCTTACCCGGGGGGCCAAGAGACCCAGTACTTC. The V call is TRBV13, the J call TRBJ2-5, with 7 bases lining up with TRBD2. The CDR3 is 17 amino acids. V shed 3 bases, J shed 1 base, and the junction held 11 bases outside the gene matches. The germline V gene encodes CDR1 PRHDT and CDR2 FYEKMQ (reference sequence).

Concerning this clonotype itself: At one end, the junction sequence differs from germline, possibly due to a read error. The chain carries TRBV3-1 and TRBJ1-2, with a weak D call TRBD1 (5 bases). Germline CDR1 is LGHDT and CDR2 is YNNKEL (reference sequence). CDR3 length: 17 residues. Here the CDR3 DNA reads TGTGCCAGCGGCCAAGGGTGGGTACGGGGCGCTAACTATGGCTACACCTTC. Protein product: CASGQGWVRGANYGYTF.

This clonotype occurred many times. The rearrangement links TRBV20-1 to TRBJ1-2; the match to TRBD1 covers 8 bases. Trimming removed 4 bases from V and 1 base from J; junction bases left unmatched: 11. Germline lookup yields CDR1 DFQATT and CDR2 SNEGSKA (reference sequence). This CDR3 has 16 amino acids. CDR3 amino acids: CSATSPGGSNNYGYTF. The CDR3 DNA reads as TGCAGTGCTACTTCTCCAGGGGGCAGCAATAACTATGGCTACACCTTC.

The genes are TRBV28 and TRBJ2-2; 7 nucleotides match TRBD1. Germline loops: CDR1 MDHEN, CDR2 SYDVKM. This CDR3 has 14 residues. V lost 6 bases to trimming and J lost 10 bases; unmatched junction nucleotides: 11. The CDR3 is CASRPTGAFQELFF. The CDR3 nucleotides read TGTGCCAGCAGGCCCACAGGGGCCTTCCAGGAGCTGTTTTTT.

This clonotype was observed many times. The V gene is TRBV28, the J gene TRBJ1-2, with D perhaps matching TRBD1 (5 bases). Germline-derived CDR1 and CDR2 are MDHEN and SYDVKM. The CDR3 has 14 residues. Trimming took 5 bases from V and 5 from J, leaving 15 bases between them. CDR3 in DNA: TGTGCCAGCAGTCAAACGGGGGGTGATTATGGCTACACCTTC. Amino acids: CASSQTGGDYGYTF.

This clonotype was seen ten or more times. The chain has TRBV28 and TRBJ2-3, with 9 bases that match TRBD2. The CDR3 has 14 residues. The V and J ends lost 5 bases and 8 bases, in that order; junction bases with no gene match: 8. Germline-derived CDR1 and CDR2 are MDHEN and SYDVKM. The CDR3 sequence is CASSGSGRRGTQYF. The CDR3, as DNA: TGTGCCAGCAGTGGTAGCGGGAGAAGGGGTACGCAGTATTTT. Combining the CDR3 with reference TRBV28 and TRBJ2-3 gives the whole variable domain DVKVTQSSRYLVKRTGEKVFLECVQDMDHENMFWYRQDPGLGLRLIYFSYDVKMKEKGDIPEGYSVSREKKERFSLILESASTNQTSMYLCASSGSGRRGTQYFGPGTRLTVL.

This clonotype was counted ten times or more. The chain uses TRBV3-1 and TRBJ1-1; D is undetermined. The V gene's germline CDR1 is LGHDT and CDR2 YNNKEL (reference sequence). There are 14 residues in the CDR3. V dropped 0 bases and J dropped 4 bases, with 9 bases sitting between them. The CDR3 loop is CASSQEAARTEAFF. Here the CDR3 DNA reads TGTGCCAGCAGCCAAGAAGCAGCCCGCACTGAAGCTTTCTTT. The complete variable domain, with remaining parts taken from reference TRBV3-1 and TRBJ1-1, reads DTAVSQTPKYLVTQMGNDKSIKCEQNLGHDTMYWYKQDSKKFLKIMFSYNNKELIINETVPNRFSPKSPDKAHLNLHINSLELGDSAVYFCASSQEAARTEAFFGQGTRLTVV.

This clonotype was found many times. The chain recombines TRBV2 with TRBJ1-2; a possible D gene is TRBD1 (5 bases). This CDR3 region has 14 residues. Germline CDR1 and CDR2: SNHLY and FYNNEI. The V gene lost 6 bases and the J gene lost 0 bases, with 11 bases spanning the gap. CDR3 sequence (DNA): TGTGCCAGCAGGATTCAGGGACCTAACTATGGCTACACCTTC. Amino acid sequence: CASRIQGPNYGYTF. The whole variable domain, remainder taken from reference TRBV2 and TRBJ1-2, is EPEVTQTPSHQVTQMGQEVILRCVPISNHLYFYWYRQILGQKVEFLVSFYNNEISEKSEIFDDQFSVERPDGSNFTLKIRSTKLEDSAMYFCASRIQGPNYGYTFGSGTRLTVV.

This chain joins TRBV2 and TRBJ1-2; maybe TRBD1 (5 bases). The CDR3 is 14 residues long. Germline-derived CDR1 and CDR2 are SNHLY and FYNNEI. The V end was cut by 4 bases, the J end by 3 bases, with 12 bases between. The DNA of the CDR3 is TGTGCCAGCAGTGGGGGGACCACCGACTATGGCTACACCTTC. Protein: CASSGGTTDYGYTF.

The chain has TRBV7-2 and TRBJ2-7; D gene unclear. The V gene's germline CDR1 is SGHTA and CDR2 FQGNSA. Trimming shortened V by 5 bases and J by 5 bases, and 19 bases separated the two germline ends. The CDR3 covers 15 residues. DNA of the CDR3: TGTGCCAGCAGCCGTTCGGCCGTGTCCATCCACGAGCAGTACTTC. Protein: CASSRSAVSIHEQYF.